The 16 T cell receptor beta chains presented below share a single source sample, sequenced in a study of CD8+ T cells in alopecia areata (dated by TCRdb to 2016 to 2019). Library method: the immunoSEQ multiplex PCR assay. To provide template for TCR sequencing, every sample had RNA extracted and reverse transcribed into cDNA. This immuneACCESS table, as held by TCRdb, lists in-frame sequences with V and J called but not all clones. Of the missing ones, under half trace to an unresolved V gene in checked studies; the others have no known cause. This sample holds some 150,000 clones; 50% to 75% were observed only once. Around 16% of the sample is held by the ten biggest clonotypes. Explained via the paper, the treatment or condition label denotes: oral pan-JAK inhibitor, 5-10 mg twice daily. Sequencing used CD4+ T cells sorted from blood, obtained at week 56, from a patient treated with tofacitinib. Source of these receptors: a human donor with alopecia areata.

The chain couples TRBV9 to TRBJ2-5; D not certain. CDR3 length equals 13 residues. Trimming shortened V by 1 base and J by 5 bases, and 9 bases separated the two germline ends. Germline V gene sequence: CDR1 SGDLS, CDR2 YYNGEE. The CDR3 sequence: CASSVRADETQYF. The CDR3 nucleotides are TGTGCCAGCAGCGTAAGGGCGGACGAGACCCAGTACTTC.

This clone occurred once. This chain joins TRBV30 and TRBJ1-4, with D perhaps TRBD1 (5 bases). V lost 4 bases to trimming and J lost 8 bases, with 17 bases between them. The germline V gene encodes CDR1 GTSNPN and CDR2 SVGIG (reference sequence). The CDR3 spans 14 residues. The CDR3: CAWKNPGTFEKLFF. DNA of the CDR3: TGTGCCTGGAAGAATCCCGGGACCTTCGAAAAACTGTTTTTT. Complete variable domain (other parts from reference TRBV30 and TRBJ1-4): SQTIHQWPATLVQPVGSPLSLECTVEGTSNPNLYWYRQAAGRGLQLLFYSVGIGQISSEVPQNLSASRPQDRQFILSSKKLLLSDSGFYLCAWKNPGTFEKLFFGSGTQLSVL.

The V and J genes are TRBV6-1 and TRBJ1-2; D perhaps matches TRBD1 (5 bases). Germline V lookup: CDR1 MNHNS, CDR2 SASEGT. This CDR3 has 14 residues. V lost 2 bases to trimming and J lost 9 bases, with 16 bases between them. CDR3 region: CASSERGTTVSYTF. The CDR3, as DNA: TGTGCCAGCAGTGAACGGGGGACGACAGTCAGCTACACCTTC.

J is TRBJ2-5 and V is TRBV15, with no clear D. This CDR3 is 14 amino acids long. Trimming took 1 base from V and 5 from J, leaving 11 bases between them. Per germline, CDR1 LNHNV and CDR2 YYDKDF (reference sequence). The CDR3 here is CATSRGQVGETQYF. In nucleotides, the CDR3 is TGTGCCACCAGCAGAGGTCAGGTGGGGGAGACCCAGTACTTC. Complete variable domain (other parts from reference TRBV15 and TRBJ2-5): DAMVIQNPRYQVTQFGKPVTLSCSQTLNHNVMYWYQQKSSQAPKLLFHYYDKDFNNEADTPDNFQSRRPNTSFCFLDIRSPGLGDTAMYLCATSRGQVGETQYFGPGTRLLVL.

This clone was observed a handful of times. V usage is TRBV29-1 and J usage is TRBJ2-3; possible D gene TRBD2, 5 bases. V was clipped by 8 bases and J by 8 bases, with 26 bases between them. The CDR3 totals 15 residues. CDR1 and CDR2 (germline): SQVTM, ANQGSEA. The CDR3 DNA follows: TGCAGCACCGTAGAGCCTACACTAGTTCTGGGTACGCAGTATTTT. This gives the protein CSTVEPTLVLGTQYF.

The chain is built from TRBV4-2 and TRBJ1-4, with D tentatively TRBD1 (5 bases). The CDR3 runs to 16 residues. Trimming removed 0 bases from V and 0 bases from J, with 8 bases in between. Germline-derived CDR1 and CDR2 are LGHNA and YNFKEQ. The CDR3 nucleotides are TGTGCCAGCAGCCAAGACGGGGCAGCAACTAATGAAAAACTGTTTTTT. Protein sequence: CASSQDGAATNEKLFF.

The chain combines TRBV6-1 with TRBJ1-2; 9 nucleotides match TRBD1. The J segment lost 3 bases and the V segment lost 1 base, leaving 0 bases of the junction unmatched. The germline gives CDR1 MNHNS, CDR2 SASEGT. This CDR3 spans 14 amino acids. The CDR3 sequence: CASSEGTGDYGYTF. CDR3 nucleotide sequence: TGTGCCAGCAGTGAAGGGACAGGGGACTATGGCTACACCTTC.

The V and J genes are TRBV7-8 and TRBJ2-3, with TRBD2 matching 13 bases. CDR3 length: 16 residues. Germline assignment: CDR1 SGHVS and CDR2 FQNEAQ. V was clipped by 5 bases and J by 5 bases; unmatched bases: 7. CDR3 coding DNA: TGTGCCAGCAGCCCATGGACTAGCGGGGGACTAGATACGCAGTATTTT. Protein product: CASSPWTSGGLDTQYF. Drawing the rest from reference TRBV7-8 and TRBJ2-3, the complete variable domain is GAGVSQSPRYKVAKRGQDVALRCDPISGHVSLFWYQQALGQGPEFLTYFQNEAQLDKSGLPSDRFFAERPEGSVSTLKIQRTQQEDSAVYLCASSPWTSGGLDTQYFGPGTRLTVL.

This chain connects TRBV6-6 to TRBJ2-3, with 9 bases identical to TRBD1. The CDR3 is made up of 15 amino acids. Trimming at V came to 6 bases and at J to 4 bases, leaving 8 bases not matched to a gene. Germline V lookup: CDR1 MNHNY, CDR2 SVGAGI (reference sequence). The CDR3 region is CASSRGQGGADTQYF. CDR3 coding DNA: TGTGCCAGCAGCAGGGGACAGGGAGGCGCAGATACGCAGTATTTT.

This clone was recorded a few times. The chain links TRBV19 to TRBJ2-1; possibly TRBD1 for D (5 bases). V lost 2 bases to trimming and J lost 0 bases, with 14 bases between them. Germline CDR1 is LNHDA and CDR2 is SQIVND (reference sequence). CDR3 length: 17 residues. The CDR3 spells CASSIKPWTSSYNEQFF. The CDR3 DNA sequence: TGTGCCAGTAGTATAAAACCCTGGACAAGCTCCTACAATGAGCAGTTCTTC.

The chain uses TRBV2 and TRBJ2-1; D not certain. There are 12 residues in the CDR3. The V gene's germline CDR1 is SNHLY and CDR2 FYNNEI. The V end lost 6 bases, the J end lost 4 bases, and 7 bases lay between the germline ends. Here the CDR3 reads CASRTGYNEQFF. For the CDR3, the DNA is TGTGCCAGCAGAACTGGTTACAATGAGCAGTTCTTC.

Concerning this clone itself: An end of the junction differs from the germline gene, which may be a read error. The chain carries TRBV5-4 and TRBJ2-3; perhaps TRBD1 as D (6 bases). The CDR3 sequence is 12 residues long. Germline V CDR1 and CDR2: SGHNT, YYREEE (reference sequence). CDR3 sequence (DNA): TGTGCCAGCAGAGCTGACAGGACCGCCTCCTTTTTT. Translation: CASRADRTASFF. Supplemented by reference TRBV5-4 and TRBJ2-3, the full variable domain reads ETGVTQSPTHLIKTRGQQVTLRCSSQSGHNTVSWYQQALGQGPQFIFQYYREEENGRGNFPPRFSGLQFPNYSSELNVNALELDDSALYLCASRADRTASFFGPGTRLTVL.

The V and J genes are TRBV5-6 and TRBJ1-2; D perhaps matches TRBD1 (5 bases). Trimming removed 4 bases at V and 7 bases at J, with 23 bases between. The length of the CDR3 is 16 residues. Looked up from germline, CDR1 is SGHDT and CDR2 is YYEEEE. CDR3 in amino acids: CASSHPSGAGALGYTF. The CDR3 coding sequence is TGTGCCAGCAGCCACCCTTCCGGGGCAGGTGCCCTTGGCTACACCTTC. The full variable domain, in which reference TRBV5-6 and TRBJ1-2 provide the parts outside the CDR3, is DAGVTQSPTHLIKTRGQQVTLRCSPKSGHDTVSWYQQALGQGPQFIFQYYEEEERQRGNFPDRFSGHQFPNYSSELNVNALLLGDSALYLCASSHPSGAGALGYTFGSGTRLTVV.

V usage is TRBV10-3 and J usage is TRBJ1-1; D is unresolved. Germline V gene lookup returns CDR1 ENHRY and CDR2 SYGVKD. The CDR3 sequence is 13 residues long. The ends were cut back, 3 bases at V and 7 bases at J, with 12 bases in the middle. The CDR3 sequence: CAISDRAENEAFF. The CDR3 nucleotides are TGTGCCATCAGTGATAGGGCAGAAAATGAAGCTTTCTTT.

V gene TRBV13 combines with J gene TRBJ2-7; D may be TRBD2 (5 bases). From germline, CDR1 is PRHDT and CDR2 FYEKMQ (reference sequence). This CDR3 comprises 14 residues. Trimming pared 6 bases from V and 5 bases from J, leaving 17 bases between. The CDR3 region is CASSPEGVLHEQYF. The CDR3 coding sequence is TGTGCCAGCAGTCCAGAGGGTGTGTTGCACGAGCAGTACTTC.

The V gene is TRBV9, the J gene TRBJ1-2; D is unresolved. Trimming stripped 0 bases from V and 7 bases from J, with 10 bases between. The CDR3 has 13 amino acids. The germline V gene has CDR1 SGDLS and CDR2 YYNGEE. CDR3 loop: CASSVGGDGGYTF. The CDR3 DNA reads TGTGCCAGCAGCGTAGGAGGAGATGGTGGCTACACCTTC.